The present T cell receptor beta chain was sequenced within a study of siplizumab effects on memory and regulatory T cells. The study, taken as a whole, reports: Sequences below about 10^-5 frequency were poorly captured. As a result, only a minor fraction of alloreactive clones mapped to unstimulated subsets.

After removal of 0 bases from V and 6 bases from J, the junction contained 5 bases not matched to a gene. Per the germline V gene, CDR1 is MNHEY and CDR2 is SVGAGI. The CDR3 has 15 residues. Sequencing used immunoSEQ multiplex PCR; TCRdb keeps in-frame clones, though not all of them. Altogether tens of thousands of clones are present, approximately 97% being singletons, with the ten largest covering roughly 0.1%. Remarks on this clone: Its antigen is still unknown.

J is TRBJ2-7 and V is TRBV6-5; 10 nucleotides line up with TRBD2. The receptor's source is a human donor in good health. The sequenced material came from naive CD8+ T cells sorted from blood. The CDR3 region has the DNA TGTGCCAGCAGTTACTCGGGAGCGGGGGGGCCCGAGCAGTACTTC. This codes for CASSYSGAGGPEQYF.